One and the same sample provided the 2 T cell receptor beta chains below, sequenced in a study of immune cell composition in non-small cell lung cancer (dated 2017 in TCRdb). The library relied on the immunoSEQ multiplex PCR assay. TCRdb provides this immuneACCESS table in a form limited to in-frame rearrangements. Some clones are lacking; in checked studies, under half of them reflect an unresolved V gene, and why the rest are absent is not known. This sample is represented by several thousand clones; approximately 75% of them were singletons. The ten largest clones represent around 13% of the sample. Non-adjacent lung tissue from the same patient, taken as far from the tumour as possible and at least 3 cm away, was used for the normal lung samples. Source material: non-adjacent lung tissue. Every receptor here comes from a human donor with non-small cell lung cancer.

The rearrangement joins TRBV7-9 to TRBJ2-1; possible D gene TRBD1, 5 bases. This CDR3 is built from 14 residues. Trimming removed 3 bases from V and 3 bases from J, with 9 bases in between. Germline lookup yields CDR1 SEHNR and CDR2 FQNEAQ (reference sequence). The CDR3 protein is CASSLTERYNEQFF. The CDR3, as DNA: TGTGCCAGCAGCTTGACAGAGCGCTACAATGAGCAGTTCTTC.

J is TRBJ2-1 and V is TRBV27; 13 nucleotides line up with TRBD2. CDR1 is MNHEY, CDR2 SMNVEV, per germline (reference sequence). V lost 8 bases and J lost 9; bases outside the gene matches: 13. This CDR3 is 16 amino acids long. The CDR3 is CASFQGRLAGGGEQFF. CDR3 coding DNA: TGTGCCAGCTTTCAGGGAAGACTAGCGGGAGGAGGTGAGCAGTTCTTC.